What follows are 10 T cell receptor beta chains derived from one specimen sequenced in a study of cytotoxic CD8 clonotypes in ibrutinib-treated CLL. Only in-frame clones appear in the TCRdb table, and some are missing; sequencing was by immunoSEQ multiplex PCR. This sample has fewer than 150,000 clones; under 90% occur once, and the top ten carry 2.5% to 3.5%. This specimen consisted of PBMCs, obtained after 24 months of ibrutinib treatment. The receptors derive from a human donor with chronic lymphocytic leukemia.

The V call is TRBV7-2, the J call TRBJ2-3, with a possible D match to TRBD1 (6 bases). V lost 5 bases to trimming and J lost 0 bases, with 9 bases between them. The CDR3 has 14 residues. Germline lookup yields CDR1 SGHTA and CDR2 FQGNSA. CDR3 region: CASSLGQSTDTQYF. The CDR3 coding sequence is TGTGCCAGCAGCCTCGGACAGAGCACAGATACGCAGTATTTT.

The CDR3 DNA follows: TGTGCCAGGACAGGGGCGAGCAATCAGCCCCAGCATTTT. As protein: CARTGASNQPQHF. The chain couples TRBV14 to TRBJ1-5; 8 positions agree with TRBD1. J was trimmed by 1 base and V by 9 bases; bases with no gene match: 2. The CDR3 sequence is 13 residues long. Germline loops: CDR1 SGHDN, CDR2 FVKESK. Together with reference TRBV14 and TRBJ1-5, the CDR3 gives the full variable domain: EAGVTQFPSHSVIEKGQTVTLRCDPISGHDNLYWYRRVMGKEIKFLLHFVKESKQDESGMPNNRFLAERTGGTYSTLKVQPAELEDSGVYFCARTGASNQPQHFGDGTRLSIL.

The chain combines TRBV5-6 with TRBJ2-5, with 11 bases that match TRBD2. This CDR3 is 15 amino acids long. J was trimmed by 2 bases and V by 5 bases; bases with no gene match: 5. Germline lookup yields CDR1 SGHDT and CDR2 YYEEEE. The CDR3 region has the DNA TGTGCCAGCAGAAGTAGCGGGGGGGTTCAAGAGACCCAGTACTTC. Translation: CASRSSGGVQETQYF.

The chain combines TRBV30 with TRBJ2-3; TRBD2 matches 7 bases. The CDR3 is 16 residues long. Germline V lookup: CDR1 GTSNPN, CDR2 SVGIG (reference sequence). The junction had 14 bases not matched to a gene; V was cut back by 3 bases and J by 5 bases. The CDR3 DNA reads as TGTGCCTGGAGCCCAGCGGGATTGAATGTGGGAGATACGCAGTATTTT. This encodes CAWSPAGLNVGDTQYF. Using reference TRBV30 and TRBJ2-3 for the parts outside the CDR3, the full variable domain is SQTIHQWPATLVQPVGSPLSLECTVEGTSNPNLYWYRQAAGRGLQLLFYSVGIGQISSEVPQNLSASRPQDRQFILSSKKLLLSDSGFYLCAWSPAGLNVGDTQYFGPGTRLTVL.

The rearrangement uses TRBV30 and TRBJ2-7; TRBD1 matches at 8 bases. Germline-derived CDR1 and CDR2 are GTSNPN and SVGIG (reference sequence). V was pared by 7 bases and J by 3 bases, with 5 bases of the junction left unmatched. The CDR3 is 12 amino acids. Here the CDR3 reads CALDRGNYEQYF. DNA of the CDR3: TGTGCCTTAGACAGGGGAAACTACGAGCAGTACTTC.

The chain uses TRBV7-9 and TRBJ2-3; D is undetermined. The V end was cut by 5 bases, the J end by 4 bases, with 10 bases between. The CDR3 spans 13 residues. Germline CDR1 and CDR2: SEHNR and FQNEAQ (reference sequence). CDR3 sequence (DNA): TGTGCCAGCAGCCCGTCGGGCGCAGATACGCAGTATTTT. Translating it yields CASSPSGADTQYF.

This sequence joins TRBV4-3 and TRBJ1-2, with D uncertain. V lost 0 bases and J 8 bases, leaving 19 bases between the germline ends. The CDR3 totals 16 residues. Germline values: CDR1 LGHNA, CDR2 YSLEER. The DNA for the CDR3 is TGCGCCAGCAGCCAAGATCATTACAGCTCCGGAGGGGGCTACACCTTC. This encodes CASSQDHYSSGGGYTF.

The chain carries TRBV29-1 and TRBJ1-2; TRBD1 matches at 7 bases. In germline, CDR1 is SQVTM, CDR2 ANQGSEA. Trimming removed 6 bases from V and 5 bases from J; junction bases left unmatched: 12. The length of the CDR3 is 14 residues. The CDR3, as DNA: TGCAGCGTGGCTGGGACAGACCGAGCGTATGGCTACACCTTC. Amino acids: CSVAGTDRAYGYTF.

The chain joins TRBV7-6 to TRBJ1-5, with a tentative D call TRBD1 (5 bases). Per germline, CDR1 SGHVS and CDR2 FNYEAQ. V lost 1 base to trimming and J lost 3 bases, with 10 bases between them. The CDR3 is made up of 15 amino acids. The CDR3 DNA is TGTGCCAGCAGCTTAGGTTTGGGGCCCAATCAGCCCCAGCATTTT. It yields the protein CASSLGLGPNQPQHF.

This clone has a single count. The J gene is TRBJ1-2, the V gene TRBV15; the match to TRBD1 covers 7 bases. Germline loops: CDR1 LNHNV, CDR2 YYDKDF (reference sequence). V lost 0 bases to trimming and J lost 4 bases; unmatched junction nucleotides: 5. The CDR3 runs to 15 residues. For the CDR3, the DNA is TGTGCCACCAGCAGAGAACAGGGGATAAGCTATGGCTACACCTTC. This sequence encodes CATSREQGISYGYTF.